These 29 T cell receptor beta chains were sequenced from one sample in a study of identical twins. TCRdb re-derived calls from the 5' RACE reads in MiXCR, one entry per CDR3 protein. The repertoire holds about 500,000 distinct CDR3 sequences, with 13% to 15% as singletons. The data also belong to a second study, concerning yellow fever vaccine responses in identical twins.

The sequencing input was CD4+ T cells sorted from blood. The receptors were sampled from a young woman in good health.

The chain recombines TRBV30 with TRBJ2-7; possible D gene TRBD1, 6 bases. V lost 4 bases to trimming and J lost 3 bases, with 13 bases between them. Germline assignment: CDR1 GTSNPN and CDR2 SVGIG (reference sequence). This CDR3 spans 13 amino acids. For the CDR3, the DNA is TGTGCCTGGACGCACGGGACATACTACGAGCAGTACTTC. Translated: CAWTHGTYYEQYF.

The chain uses TRBV5-1 and TRBJ2-2; D is perhaps TRBD1 (6 bases). CDR3 length equals 15 residues. Germline V lookup: CDR1 SGHRS, CDR2 YFSETQ. V dropped 4 bases and J dropped 0 bases, with 10 bases sitting between them. CDR3 protein: CASSGDTSNTGELFF. The CDR3, as DNA: TGCGCCAGCAGCGGGGACACGTCGAACACCGGGGAGCTGTTTTTT.

The chain has TRBV13 and TRBJ2-7, with D perhaps being TRBD1 or TRBD2 (7 bases each). Trimming cost V 5 bases and J 3 bases, with 17 bases left between them. Germline-derived CDR1 and CDR2 are PRHDT and FYEKMQ (reference sequence). The CDR3 has 15 amino acids. CDR3 in amino acids: CASSATGRGHYEQYF. The CDR3 DNA is TGTGCCAGCAGCGCGACAGGGAGGGGCCACTACGAGCAGTACTTC.

This clonotype was counted at least ten times. The V gene is TRBV20-1, the J gene TRBJ2-2, with D possibly called TRBD1 or TRBD2 (7 bases each). From germline, CDR1 is DFQATT and CDR2 SNEGSKA (reference sequence). The V end lost 3 bases, the J end lost 4 bases, and 15 bases lay between the germline ends. CDR3 length: 15 amino acids. CDR3 nucleotide sequence: TGCAGTGCTAGGGCGACAGGGAGGGGCACCGGGGAGCTGTTTTTT. It codes for CSARATGRGTGELFF.

This chain joins TRBV6-1 and TRBJ1-1; 9 bases are shared with TRBD1. The germline CDR1 and CDR2 sequences are MNHNS and SASEGT. The CDR3 extends over 15 amino acids. With 8 bases clipped from V and 1 base from J, the junction kept 8 bases outside the gene matches. The CDR3 nucleotides are TGTGCCAGCTCCCGGCCGACAGGGGGGAACACTGAAGCTTTCTTT. Protein sequence: CASSRPTGGNTEAFF.

The chain uses TRBV2 and TRBJ2-5; D call uncertain. Germline loops: CDR1 SNHLY, CDR2 FYNNEI. Trimming stripped 7 bases from V and 1 base from J, with 10 bases between. This CDR3 contains 13 residues. CDR3 amino acids: CASKERAQETQYF. The CDR3 region has the DNA TGTGCCAGCAAGGAACGGGCCCAAGAGACCCAGTACTTC. Combining the CDR3 with reference TRBV2 and TRBJ2-5 gives the whole variable domain EPEVTQTPSHQVTQMGQEVILRCVPISNHLYFYWYRQILGQKVEFLVSFYNNEISEKSEIFDDQFSVERPDGSNFTLKIRSTKLEDSAMYFCASKERAQETQYFGPGTRLLVL.

The CDR3, as DNA: TGTGCCAGCAGCAATTCCCGTGGGGAGCAGTTCTTC. It encodes CASSNSRGEQFF. The V gene is TRBV21-1, the J gene TRBJ2-1; the DNA was not used to check the table's D call, TRBD1. TRBV21-1 is shown as a pseudogene. The CDR3 is 12 amino acids.

The chain joins TRBV30 to TRBJ2-7; 8 bases are shared with TRBD2. Germline V gives CDR1 GTSNPN, CDR2 SVGIG (reference sequence). CDR3 length equals 14 residues. Trimming cost V 3 bases and J 3 bases; bases outside gene matches: 7. The CDR3 DNA sequence: TGTGCCTGGAGCCGTACGGGGGGGGGCTACGAGCAGTACTTC. It specifies CAWSRTGGGYEQYF.

In its sample, this clonotype was seen a few times. V usage is TRBV6-1 and J usage is TRBJ1-6, with D uncertain. This CDR3 contains 16 residues. V lost 6 bases and J lost 0, with 12 bases in between. CDR1 and CDR2 from the germline V gene are MNHNS and SASEGT. The CDR3 reads CASRSIGSSYNSPLHF. The DNA of the CDR3 is TGTGCCAGCAGATCCATCGGGAGCTCCTATAATTCACCCCTCCACTTT.

Many counts were recorded for this clonotype. One end of the junction is discordant with germline, which a read error may explain. The J gene is TRBJ1-2, the V gene TRBV12-5; 7 bases match TRBD1. This CDR3 is built from 13 residues. Germline V lookup: CDR1 LGHNT, CDR2 FRNRAP. This CDR3 is CASGSSGTDIAYF. The CDR3 DNA reads as TGTGCTAGTGGTTCCTCCGGGACAGATATAGCATACTTC.

The V call is TRBV11-2, the J call TRBJ2-5; TRBD2 agrees at 8 bases. Per germline, CDR1 SGHAT and CDR2 FQNNGV. The CDR3 spans 18 residues. With 2 bases clipped from V and 7 bases from J, the junction kept 18 bases outside the gene matches. The CDR3 here is CASSLKAGVLADPRTQYF. The CDR3 region has the DNA TGTGCCAGCAGCTTAAAGGCGGGGGTACTAGCGGACCCAAGGACCCAGTACTTC.

In its sample, this clonotype was seen a few times. The V gene is TRBV5-1, the J gene TRBJ2-3; 9 nucleotides line up with TRBD1. Trimming removed 3 bases from V and 2 bases from J; junction bases left unmatched: 4. The CDR3 spans 15 residues. CDR1 is SGHRS and CDR2 is YFSETQ in the germline V gene. The DNA for the CDR3 is TGCGCCAGCAGCTGGCGGACAGGGGACACAGATACGCAGTATTTT. This encodes CASSWRTGDTDTQYF.

The V gene is TRBV7-9, the J gene TRBJ2-1, with D hard to call. CDR3 length: 13 amino acids. Germline V gene data show CDR1 as SEHNR and CDR2 as FQNEAQ (reference sequence). V lost 4 bases and J lost 4, with 8 bases in between. This CDR3 reads CASSSSRYNEQFF. The CDR3 bases are TGTGCCAGCAGCTCCTCTAGATACAATGAGCAGTTCTTC. The full variable domain, rest sourced from reference TRBV7-9 and TRBJ2-1, is DTGVSQNPRHKITKRGQNVTFRCDPISEHNRLYWYRQTLGQGPEFLTYFQNEAQLEKSRLLSDRFSAERPKGSFSTLEIQRTEQGDSAMYLCASSSSRYNEQFFGPGTRLTVL.

This clonotype was observed many times. The genes are TRBV5-1 and TRBJ2-2; D possibly matches TRBD1 or TRBD2 (5 bases each). This CDR3 spans 14 amino acids. Germline CDR1 and CDR2: SGHRS and YFSETQ. V was shortened by 2 bases and J by 4 bases, with 9 bases between the two germline ends. Here the CDR3 reads CASSFDGATGELFF. CDR3 in DNA: TGCGCCAGCAGCTTCGACGGGGCCACCGGGGAGCTGTTTTTT.

This sequence joins TRBV10-2 and TRBJ1-5; D is undetermined. The CDR3 has 13 residues. Trimming removed 5 bases at V and 4 bases at J, with 9 bases between. The germline gives CDR1 WSHSY, CDR2 SAAADI. The CDR3, as DNA: TGCGCCAGCAGTCCCGATTTAAATCAGCCCCAGCATTTT. Residues: CASSPDLNQPQHF.

The sample holds a few counts of this clonotype. This sequence joins TRBV4-3 and TRBJ2-1, with D hard to call. Trimming cost V 0 bases and J 2 bases, with 5 bases left between them. The CDR3 loop spans 14 amino acids. Per the germline V gene, CDR1 is LGHNA and CDR2 is YSLEER. The CDR3 DNA reads as TGCGCCAGCAGCCAAGACCTAGCCTACAATGAGCAGTTCTTC. Amino acid sequence: CASSQDLAYNEQFF.

The chain carries TRBV12-3 or TRBV12-4 and TRBJ2-7, with TRBD1 identical over 11 bases. Germline trimming cut 4 bases from V and 5 bases from J; bases unmatched to any gene: 1. The CDR3 is 13 amino acids. CDR3 nucleotide sequence: TGTGCCAGCAGTTGGGACAGGGGGAACGAGCAGTACTTC. Protein: CASSWDRGNEQYF.

The CDR3: CASSDRARAGEAFF. The CDR3 nucleotides are TGTGCCAGCAGTGACCGGGCCAGGGCGGGAGAAGCTTTCTTT. The chain uses TRBV2 and TRBJ1-1, with TRBD1 as a possible D gene (5 bases). The CDR3 covers 14 residues. V was clipped by 3 bases and J by 8 bases, with 16 bases between them. The germline V gene has CDR1 SNHLY and CDR2 FYNNEI.

This clonotype occurred many times. This chain uses TRBV18 with TRBJ2-1; possibly TRBD1 for D (6 bases). Per the germline V gene, CDR1 is KGHSH and CDR2 is LQKENI. The CDR3 length is 14 residues. The V gene lost 3 bases and the J gene lost 7 bases, with 13 bases spanning the gap. DNA for the CDR3: TGTGCCAGCTCACCTGCCGGACAGTTGAATGAGCAGTTCTTC. Encoded protein: CASSPAGQLNEQFF.

This clonotype was recorded a few times. The genes are TRBV19 and TRBJ2-1; the D gene is possibly TRBD2 (6 bases). Per the germline V gene, CDR1 is LNHDA and CDR2 is SQIVND (reference sequence). CDR3 size: 16 residues. The ends were cut back, 6 bases at V and 0 bases at J, with 15 bases in the middle. CDR3 region: CASRHSGFSSYNEQFF. In DNA, the CDR3 is TGTGCCAGTAGACATAGCGGTTTCAGCTCCTACAATGAGCAGTTCTTC.

The V and J genes are TRBV7-2 and TRBJ2-1; 8 bases fit TRBD2. Germline V gene data show CDR1 as SGHTA and CDR2 as FQGNSA. V was pared by 1 base and J by 4 bases, with 6 bases of the junction left unmatched. The CDR3 has 16 amino acids. As DNA, the CDR3 is TGTGCCAGCAGCTTAGGACTAGCGCCTAATTACAATGAGCAGTTCTTC. This encodes CASSLGLAPNYNEQFF.

The V call is TRBV10-3, the J call TRBJ2-3; D gene unclear. In germline, CDR1 is ENHRY, CDR2 SYGVKD. The V end lost 10 bases, the J end lost 2 bases, and 16 bases lay between the germline ends. The CDR3 covers 14 residues. The CDR3 DNA reads TGTGCCACCCAACCCAACCCCAACACAGATACGCAGTATTTT. The encoded protein is CATQPNPNTDTQYF.

The chain is built from TRBV23-1 and TRBJ2-5, with D maybe TRBD2 (5 bases). TRBV23-1 is recorded as an ORF, its role being uncertain. Trimming took 2 bases from V and 5 from J, leaving 21 bases between them. The CDR3 consists of 17 residues. The CDR3 protein is CASSQTTPSGVRETQYF. CDR3 DNA sequence: TGCGCCAGCAGTCAAACCACTCCGTCCGGGGTCCGGGAGACCCAGTACTTC.

This clonotype was seen only a few times. The rearrangement uses TRBV7-2 and TRBJ2-1; no clear D. V gave up 1 base and J gave up 10 bases, with 17 bases separating them. The CDR3 length is 15 residues. The germline V gene has CDR1 SGHTA and CDR2 FQGNSA. CDR3 sequence reads: CASSLDRLQMNEQFF. In DNA, the CDR3 is TGTGCCAGCAGCTTAGACCGGCTCCAGATGAACGAGCAGTTCTTC.

V and J are TRBV5-1 and TRBJ2-7, with a possible D match to TRBD2 (5 bases). Germline assignment: CDR1 SGHRS and CDR2 YFSETQ. V lost 3 bases to trimming and J lost 0 bases, with 13 bases between them. This CDR3 contains 15 residues. DNA of the CDR3: TGCGCCAGCAGCTCCTCGGACTTCCACTCCTACGAGCAGTACTTC. This gives the protein CASSSSDFHSYEQYF.

This clonotype was recorded a few times. The rearrangement uses TRBV27 and TRBJ2-1; tentative D call: TRBD2 (6 bases). The germline CDR1 and CDR2 sequences are MNHEY and SMNVEV (reference sequence). Trimming took 7 bases from V and 0 from J, leaving 16 bases between them. This CDR3 comprises 16 residues. CDR3 sequence (DNA): TGTGCCAGCACTCTTCTAGCGTCGAGCTCCTACAATGAGCAGTTCTTC. Translation: CASTLLASSSYNEQFF.

The sample holds a few counts of this clonotype. The chain has TRBV7-2 and TRBJ1-6; D is uncertain. Per germline, CDR1 SGHTA and CDR2 FQGNSA. The CDR3 is made up of 13 amino acids. The ends were cut back, 5 bases at V and 10 bases at J, with 12 bases in the middle. CDR3 DNA sequence: TGTGCCAGCAGCCTTAACCTAGACTCACCCCTCCACTTT. Protein: CASSLNLDSPLHF.

This clonotype has just a few counts. This chain uses TRBV28 with TRBJ2-2; tentatively, D is TRBD1 or TRBD2 (6 bases each). The CDR3 is 17 amino acids. The germline CDR1 and CDR2 sequences are MDHEN and SYDVKM. Trimming took off 3 bases at V and 6 bases at J, with 20 bases between the two ends. Written as DNA, the CDR3 is TGTGCCAGCAGTTTCCGCAGGGTAGCGGAGGGGGCCGGGGAGCTGTTTTTT. Amino acids: CASSFRRVAEGAGELFF.

In its sample, this clonotype was seen a few times. The rearrangement links TRBV18 to TRBJ1-1; no clear D. There are 13 residues in the CDR3. From germline, CDR1 is KGHSH and CDR2 LQKENI. Trimming removed 3 bases at V and 1 base at J, with 6 bases between. The CDR3 here is CASSPLENTEAFF. The CDR3 DNA reads as TGTGCCAGCTCACCCTTAGAGAACACTGAAGCTTTCTTT.